This record concerns one T cell receptor beta chain sequence. Method: immunoSEQ multiplex PCR; TCRdb's copy keeps in-frame clones and lacks some. Found here are over 55,000 clones, around 93% of them singletons; the top ten hold over 1.5%. These data originate in a study of T cell changes during pregnancy in multiple sclerosis. V lost 1 base to trimming and J lost 5 bases, with 8 bases between them. CDR3 size: 13 residues. Germline assignment: CDR1 SNHLY and CDR2 FYNNEI. The TCR sequence derives from a female donor with multiple sclerosis, enrolled in a pregnancy study. J is TRBJ1-2 and V is TRBV2; D is perhaps TRBD1 (6 bases). The sequencing used peripheral blood, collected after pregnancy. This CDR3 reads CASSEEGGYGYTF. As DNA, the CDR3 is TGTGCCAGCAGTGAAGAGGGGGGGTATGGCTACACCTTC.